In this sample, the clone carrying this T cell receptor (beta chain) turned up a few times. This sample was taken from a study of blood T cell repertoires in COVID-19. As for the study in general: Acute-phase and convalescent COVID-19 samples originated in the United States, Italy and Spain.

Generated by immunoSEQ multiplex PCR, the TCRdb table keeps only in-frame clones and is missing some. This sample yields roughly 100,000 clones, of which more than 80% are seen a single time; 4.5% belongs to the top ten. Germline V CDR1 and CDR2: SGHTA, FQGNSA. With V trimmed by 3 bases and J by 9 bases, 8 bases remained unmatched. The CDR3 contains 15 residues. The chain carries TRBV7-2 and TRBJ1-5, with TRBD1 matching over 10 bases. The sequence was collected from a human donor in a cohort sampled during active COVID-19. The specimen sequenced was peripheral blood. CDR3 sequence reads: CASSLGTGADRPQHF. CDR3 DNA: TGTGCCAGCAGCTTGGGGACAGGGGCGGATAGGCCCCAGCATTTT.